The 3 T cell receptor beta chains below all came from one sample that was sequenced in a study of T cell changes during pregnancy in multiple sclerosis. Assay: immunoSEQ multiplex PCR; the TCRdb copy retains only in-frame clones and omits some. This table holds tens of thousands of clones, around 89% found once. The sequencing here drew on CD8+ T cells from peripheral blood mononuclear cells, taken in the third trimester of pregnancy. These TCRs come from a female donor with multiple sclerosis, enrolled in a pregnancy study.

The genes are TRBV4-1 and TRBJ1-1; 8 bases are a match to TRBD1. The V and J ends lost 6 bases and 7 bases, in that order; junction bases with no gene match: 4. Looked up from germline, CDR1 is MGHRA and CDR2 is YSYEKL. CDR3 length: 12 amino acids. Here the CDR3 DNA reads TGCGCCAGCAGTGGGACAGGAGATGAAGCTTTCTTT. Its translation: CASSGTGDEAFF.

This chain connects TRBV27 to TRBJ1-5, with unresolved D. V shed 4 bases and J shed 6 bases, with 10 bases lying between them. This CDR3 comprises 13 residues. Per germline, CDR1 MNHEY and CDR2 SMNVEV (reference sequence). CDR3 protein: CASSWETAQPQHF. CDR3 nucleotides: TGTGCCAGCAGTTGGGAGACGGCTCAGCCCCAGCATTTT.

This chain connects TRBV19 to TRBJ2-2; 7 bases map to TRBD1. Per the germline V gene, CDR1 is LNHDA and CDR2 is SQIVND (reference sequence). Trimming at V came to 2 bases and at J to 6 bases, leaving 3 bases not matched to a gene. This CDR3 has 14 residues. The CDR3 reads CASSIQTGPGELFF. The CDR3 DNA is TGTGCCAGTAGTATACAGACAGGGCCCGGGGAGCTGTTTTTT.